A selection of T cell receptor beta chains follows, all from one sample in a study of T cell repertoires in cytomegalovirus infection. TCRdb fed the reads into MiXCR, producing one record per CDR3 protein. The table includes about 400,000 distinct CDR3 sequences, 15% to 20% detected once. Sequenced sample: PBMCs. The origin of the receptors is a human donor in good health (CMV status not recorded). Some clones in this sample may be carry-over from other donors' samples. Both conserved end residues are part of each CDR3. The D gene is left open where the match is weak. The size field is filled for only some rows; it gives once, few, many or a size class.

>-|TRBJ2-7|TRBV3-1|few
CASTPGPSYEQYF
TGTGCCAGCACCCCGGGACCGAGCTACGAGCAGTACTTC
>TRBD1|TRBJ2-5|TRBV7-2|-
CASSSTGGSETQYF
TGTGCCAGCAGCTCGACAGGGGGATCGGAGACCCAGTACTTC
>TRBD1|TRBJ2-5|TRBV7-2|many
CASSAGTGSGETQYF
TGTGCCAGCAGCGCAGGGACAGGGTCTGGAGAGACCCAGTACTTC
>-|TRBJ1-3|TRBV27|few
CASSLSLGASSGNTIYF
TGTGCCAGCAGTTTATCGTTGGGCGCCAGCTCTGGAAACACCATATATTTT
>TRBD1|TRBJ1-5|TRBV6-1|few
CASSLTGALYQPQHF
TGTGCCAGCAGTTTGACAGGGGCTTTATATCAGCCCCAGCATTTT
>TRBD1|TRBJ2-7|TRBV10-3|-
CAIGGTGTEQYF
TGTGCCATCGGCGGGACAGGGACCGAGCAGTACTTC
>-|TRBJ2-5|TRBV7-9|few
CASSLASGDQETQYF
TGTGCCAGCAGCTTAGCTAGCGGAGACCAAGAGACCCAGTACTTC
>TRBD1|TRBJ2-7|TRBV12-3/TRBV12-4|many
CASSSHPMDRGNEQYF
TGTGCCAGCAGTTCGCACCCCATGGACAGGGGGAACGAGCAGTACTTC
>-|TRBJ1-4|TRBV5-6|-
CASRPQGISEKLFF
TGTGCCAGCAGACCGCAGGGGATCAGCGAAAAACTGTTTTTT
>TRBD2|TRBJ2-1|TRBV9|few
CASTRTSSSYNEQFF
TGTGCCAGCACCCGGACTAGCAGCTCCTACAATGAGCAGTTCTTC
>-|TRBJ2-2|TRBV12-3/TRBV12-4|few
CASSFIRDDGELFF
TGTGCCAGCAGTTTTATCAGGGACGACGGGGAGCTGTTTTTT
>-|TRBJ1-6|TRBV4-3|few
CASSQEAGPLHF
TGCGCCAGCAGCCAAGAGGCGGGACCCCTCCACTTT
>-|TRBJ2-6|TRBV5-4|-
CASSLDRSSSGADVLTF
TGTGCCAGCAGCTTGGACAGATCCAGCTCTGGGGCCGACGTCCTGACTTTC
>-|TRBJ2-1|TRBV19|few
CATVWDNNEQFF
TGTGCCACGGTTTGGGATAACAATGAGCAGTTCTTC
>TRBD2|TRBJ2-2|TRBV9|-
CASSVGLAGGTGELFF
TGTGCCAGCAGCGTAGGACTAGCGGGAGGGACCGGGGAGCTGTTTTTT
>-|TRBJ2-3|TRBV5-1|many
CASTTNTDTQYF
TGCGCCAGCACGACCAACACAGATACGCAGTATTTT
>-|TRBJ1-6|TRBV7-2|many
CASSPLGSTYNSPLHF
TGTGCCAGCAGCCCCCTGGGAAGCACCTATAATTCACCCCTCCACTTT
>-|TRBJ2-2|TRBV12-3/TRBV12-4|few
CASRGSWGGGELFF
TGTGCCAGCAGGGGCTCGTGGGGTGGCGGGGAGCTGTTTTTT
>-|TRBJ2-2|TRBV7-9|few
CASSPTDGTGELFF
TGTGCCAGCAGCCCCACGGACGGCACCGGGGAGCTGTTTTTT
>-|TRBJ2-3|TRBV29-1|-
CSVEDDRELSGYTDTQYF
TGCAGCGTTGAAGACGACCGGGAGTTGAGCGGCTATACAGATACGCAGTATTTT
>-|TRBJ2-3|TRBV11-3|-
CASSLEEGTQYF
TGTGCCAGCAGCTTAGAGGAGGGTACGCAGTATTTT
>-|TRBJ1-3|TRBV19|-
CASRGRISGNTIYF
TGTGCCAGCAGGGGACGGATCTCTGGAAACACCATATATTTT
>TRBD2|TRBJ2-1|TRBV4-3|few
CASSQAGGPGNEQFF
TGCGCCAGCAGCCAAGCGGGAGGGCCAGGGAATGAGCAGTTCTTC
>-|TRBJ1-2|TRBV20-1|-
CSAHRRNYGYTF
TGCAGTGCCCACAGGAGAAACTATGGCTACACCTTC
>-|TRBJ2-7|TRBV5-6|few
CASSLVWGEQYF
TGTGCCAGCAGCCTGGTATGGGGCGAGCAGTACTTC
>TRBD2|TRBJ2-7|TRBV15|-
CATSRPGGLSRYEQYF
TGTGCCACCAGTCGGCCGGGGGGTTTGTCTCGCTACGAGCAGTACTTC
>-|TRBJ2-1|TRBV5-6|-
CASSLRGAFYNEQFF
TGTGCCAGCAGCTTGCGGGGGGCATTCTACAATGAGCAGTTCTTC
>TRBD1|TRBJ1-2|TRBV7-2|few
CASSPGGTERYGYTF
TGTGCCAGCAGCCCAGGGGGGACCGAACGCTATGGCTACACCTTC
>TRBD2|TRBJ2-5|TRBV7-2|many
CASSPPVAGALQETQYF
TGTGCCAGCAGCCCCCCGGTAGCGGGGGCGCTCCAAGAGACCCAGTACTTC
>-|TRBJ1-2|TRBV7-9|many
CASSLDPGRGGYTF
TGTGCCAGCAGCTTAGATCCCGGAAGGGGTGGCTACACCTTC
>-|TRBJ1-3|TRBV10-3|-
CAISGDSGNTIYF
TGTGCCATCAGTGGGGACTCTGGAAACACCATATATTTT
>TRBD2|TRBJ2-7|TRBV29-1|once
CSVTPPGAGGGEQYF
TGCAGCGTTACCCCCCCGGGGGCGGGAGGGGGCGAGCAGTACTTC
>-|TRBJ2-1|TRBV11-1|many
CASSFRDGNEQFF
TGTGCCAGCAGCTTCCGGGACGGGAATGAGCAGTTCTTC
>-|TRBJ2-3|TRBV18|few
CASSPSNPPGDTQYF
TGTGCCAGCTCACCCAGCAACCCCCCGGGGGATACGCAGTATTTT
>TRBD1|TRBJ2-7|TRBV20-1|few
CSARVPGTGGYEQYF
TGCAGTGCTAGGGTGCCCGGGACAGGGGGATACGAGCAGTACTTC
>-|TRBJ2-1|TRBV11-2|-
CASSLDWVGEQFF
TGTGCCAGCAGCTTAGATTGGGTGGGTGAGCAGTTCTTC
>-|TRBJ2-1|TRBV11-3|many
CASSSHSTASSYNEQFF
TGTGCCAGCAGCTCCCATTCGACAGCAAGCTCCTACAATGAGCAGTTCTTC
>TRBD1|TRBJ1-2|TRBV20-1|-
CSARTGGGGAYGYTF
TGCAGTGCTAGAACAGGGGGCGGTGGGGCTTATGGCTACACCTTC
>-|TRBJ2-5|TRBV7-2|many
CASSSLAKETQYF
TGTGCCAGCAGTTCTCTAGCTAAGGAGACCCAGTACTTC